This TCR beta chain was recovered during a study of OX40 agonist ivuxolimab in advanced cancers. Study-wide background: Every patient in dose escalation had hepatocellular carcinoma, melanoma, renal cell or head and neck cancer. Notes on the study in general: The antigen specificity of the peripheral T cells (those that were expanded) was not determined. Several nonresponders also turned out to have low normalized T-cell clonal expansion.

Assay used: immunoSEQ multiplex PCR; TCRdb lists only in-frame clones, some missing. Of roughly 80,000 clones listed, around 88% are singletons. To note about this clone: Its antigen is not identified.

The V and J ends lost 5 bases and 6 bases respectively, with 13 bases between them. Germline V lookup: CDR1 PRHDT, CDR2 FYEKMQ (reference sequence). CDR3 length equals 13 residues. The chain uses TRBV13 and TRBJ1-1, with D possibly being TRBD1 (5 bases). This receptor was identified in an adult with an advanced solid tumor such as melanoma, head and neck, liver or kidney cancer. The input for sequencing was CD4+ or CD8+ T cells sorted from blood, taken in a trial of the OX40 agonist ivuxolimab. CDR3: CASSRLEGPEAFF. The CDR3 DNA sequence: TGTGCCAGCAGCCGGCTTGAGGGACCTGAAGCTTTCTTT.